These 4 T cell receptor beta chains share one sample of origin, sequenced in a study of blood T cell repertoires in COVID-19. Data came from immunoSEQ multiplex PCR; TCRdb stores just in-frame clones and leaves some out. The sample yields roughly 54,000 clones, around 80% seen once. The sample was peripheral blood. The receptors were gathered from a middle-aged man with acute or convalescent COVID-19.

The chain employs TRBV5-1 and TRBJ1-4, with no clear D. The CDR3 loop spans 13 amino acids. Per the germline V gene, CDR1 is SGHRS and CDR2 is YFSETQ. V was clipped by 2 bases and J by 6 bases, with 8 bases between them. The CDR3 protein is CASSFPPDEKLFF. Written as DNA, the CDR3 is TGCGCCAGCAGCTTCCCCCCCGATGAAAAACTGTTTTTT.

This clone was seen only once. V is TRBV7-3 and J is TRBJ2-5; 7 positions match TRBD1. The CDR3 spans 16 residues. Germline V gene data show CDR1 as SGHTA and CDR2 as FQGTGA. With 5 bases clipped from V and 2 bases from J, the junction kept 11 bases outside the gene matches. CDR3 DNA sequence: TGTGCCAGCAGCCCGTCGCTGGGACAGCGACAAGAGACCCAGTACTTC. This gives the protein CASSPSLGQRQETQYF. The full variable domain, in which reference TRBV7-3 and TRBJ2-5 provide the parts outside the CDR3, is GAGVSQTPSNKVTEKGKYVELRCDPISGHTALYWYRQSLGQGPEFLIYFQGTGAADDSGLPNDRFFAVRPEGSVSTLKIQRTERGDSAVYLCASSPSLGQRQETQYFGPGTRLLVL.

The sample holds one count of this clone. The rearrangement links TRBV6-6 to TRBJ2-5; tentatively, D is TRBD1 (5 bases). Germline V lookup: CDR1 MNHNY, CDR2 SVGAGI (reference sequence). The CDR3 is 11 amino acids. V was shortened by 8 bases and J by 5 bases, with 9 bases between the two germline ends. CDR3 protein: CASSRGETQYF. The CDR3 DNA reads TGTGCCAGCTCAAGGGGCGAGACCCAGTACTTC.

The chain has TRBV20-1 and TRBJ1-1; no firm D call. V shed 8 bases and J shed 1 base, with 8 bases lying between them. The CDR3 loop spans 11 amino acids. The germline V gene encodes CDR1 DFQATT and CDR2 SNEGSKA (reference sequence). The CDR3 here is CSSEGNTEAFF. CDR3 DNA: TGCAGTAGCGAAGGGAACACTGAAGCTTTCTTT.